The 14 T cell receptor beta chains below come from one sample, sequenced in a study of beta chain features in type 1 diabetes. Regarding the study as a whole: Shorter TCRB CDR3s, moderately but significantly so, were found in Type 1 diabetes patients in all four CD4+ subsets.

cDNA synthesis used the whole RNA isolate, giving expressed TCRB sequences. Generated by immunoSEQ multiplex PCR, the TCRdb table keeps only in-frame clones and is missing some. The profile shows hundreds of thousands of clones, over 9.5% of them singletons. These TCRs' antigens remain unknown. Sequences were obtained from naive CD4+ T cells from blood. The receptors were gathered from a woman between 18 and 29 years old with type 1 diabetes.

This clone has more than one count but fewer than ten. The chain employs TRBV5-1 and TRBJ1-2; D is uncertain. The CDR3 is 14 amino acids. Germline V lookup: CDR1 SGHRS, CDR2 YFSETQ. Trimming left V 0 bases short and J 4 bases short, with 10 bases between. The CDR3 DNA follows: TGCGCCAGCAGCTTGGAACAGACCTCCTATGGCTACACCTTC. It specifies CASSLEQTSYGYTF.

V is TRBV5-4 and J is TRBJ1-1; 8 bases agree with TRBD1. V lost 5 bases and J lost 5; bases outside the gene matches: 11. The germline V gene encodes CDR1 SGHNT and CDR2 YYREEE (reference sequence). The CDR3 spans 15 residues. The CDR3 DNA follows: TGTGCCAGCAGAACCTCAACAGGGGGAGGGACTGAAGCTTTCTTT. Protein: CASRTSTGGGTEAFF.

The V call is TRBV7-2, the J call TRBJ2-3; the D gene is possibly TRBD2 (5 bases). This CDR3 has 14 residues. In germline, CDR1 is SGHTA, CDR2 FQGNSA. The V gene lost 5 bases and the J gene lost 2 bases, with 11 bases spanning the gap. The CDR3 nucleotides are TGTGCCAGCAGCATGAGGGTTTACACAGATACGCAGTATTTT. Translated, it gives CASSMRVYTDTQYF.

This clone was found a few times. The CDR3 loop reads CASSVMGGYTF. The CDR3 coding sequence is TGTGCCAGCAGTGTGATGGGCGGCTACACCTTC. V gene TRBV25-1 combines with J gene TRBJ1-2; D is unresolved. Germline lookup yields CDR1 MGHDK and CDR2 SYGVNS. Deletions cut 4 bases from V and 8 bases from J, with 8 bases between. This CDR3 contains 11 residues.

This clone was detected only a few times. A junction end diverges from the germline sequence, so it may reflect a read error. J is TRBJ2-1 and V is TRBV29-1; D possibly corresponds to TRBD2 (6 bases). The CDR3 runs to 14 residues. Germline-derived CDR1 and CDR2 are SQVTM and ANQGSEA. This chain's CDR3 is CSAELEGSYNEQFF. In DNA form, the CDR3 reads TGCAGCGCTGAATTGGAGGGCTCCTACAATGAGCAGTTCTTC.

The table lists this clone with a few counts. CDR3 nucleotide sequence: TGTGCCAGCAGCGTGGGCCTGGGGAGCTCTGGAAACACCATATATTTT. This sequence encodes CASSVGLGSSGNTIYF. This chain links TRBV9 with TRBJ1-3; no reliable D call. The V gene lost 2 bases and the J gene lost 0 bases, with 12 bases spanning the gap. In germline, CDR1 is SGDLS, CDR2 YYNGEE. This CDR3 contains 16 residues.

This clone came up a few times. The chain recombines TRBV7-6 with TRBJ1-2; tentative D call: TRBD1 (6 bases). This CDR3 region has 15 residues. From germline, CDR1 is SGHVS and CDR2 FNYEAQ. Trimming stripped 1 base from V and 4 bases from J, with 13 bases between. In nucleotides, the CDR3 is TGTGCCAGCAGCTTAGAATCCGGCAGGGGCTATGGCTACACCTTC. This translates into CASSLESGRGYGYTF.

The rearrangement uses TRBV25-1 and TRBJ2-2, with 7 bases identical to TRBD1. V dropped 6 bases and J dropped 5; count of bases not matched to a gene: 12. This CDR3 region has 16 residues. In germline, CDR1 is MGHDK, CDR2 SYGVNS. The CDR3 reads CASRTPGAGGTGELFF. For the CDR3, the DNA is TGTGCCAGCAGGACCCCCGGGGCAGGGGGAACCGGGGAGCTGTTTTTT. The variable domain in full, with the rest retrieved from reference TRBV25-1 and TRBJ2-2, is EADIYQTPRYLVIGTGKKITLECSQTMGHDKMYWYQQDPGMELHLIHYSYGVNSTEKGDLSSESTVSRIRTEHFPLTLESARPSHTSQYLCASRTPGAGGTGELFFGEGSRLTVL.

This sequence joins TRBV7-3 and TRBJ2-1; TRBD2 matches 9 bases. V shed 1 base and J 6 bases; nucleotides not matched to a gene: 7. The CDR3 extends over 16 amino acids. Germline-derived CDR1 and CDR2 are SGHTA and FQGTGA. CDR3 loop: CASSLRGGRALNEQFF. The CDR3 DNA reads as TGTGCCAGCAGCTTAAGAGGCGGGAGGGCCCTCAATGAGCAGTTCTTC.

There are a few counts of this clone. The rearrangement joins TRBV2 to TRBJ1-5, with TRBD1 identical over 10 bases. V was pared by 7 bases and J by 6 bases, with 9 bases of the junction left unmatched. The CDR3 runs to 15 residues. The germline V gene has CDR1 SNHLY and CDR2 FYNNEI. The CDR3 sequence: CASKGTGDVGQPQHF. The CDR3 region has the DNA TGTGCCAGCAAAGGGACAGGGGATGTCGGTCAGCCCCAGCATTTT.

This clone was detected a few times. The chain couples TRBV5-1 to TRBJ1-5; D not certain. This CDR3 is 15 amino acids long. Germline V gene lookup returns CDR1 SGHRS and CDR2 YFSETQ. The germline V and J ends were trimmed by 0 bases and 6 bases, with 13 bases remaining between them. CDR3 nucleotide sequence: TGCGCCAGCAGCTTGGGAGGAGACGTGGGTCAGCCCCAGCATTTT. This encodes CASSLGGDVGQPQHF.

J is TRBJ2-6 and V is TRBV5-1; 8 bases map to TRBD1. Trimming at V came to 5 bases and at J to 2 bases, leaving 6 bases not matched to a gene. This CDR3 spans 16 amino acids. Per the germline V gene, CDR1 is SGHRS and CDR2 is YFSETQ. The CDR3 region has the DNA TGCGCCAGCAGGTCGACAGGGGCCCCTGGGGCCAACGTCCTGACTTTC. It yields the protein CASRSTGAPGANVLTF.

V usage is TRBV2 and J usage is TRBJ2-7; D is possibly TRBD2 (5 bases). V was pared by 8 bases and J by 6 bases, with 17 bases between. The germline CDR1 and CDR2 sequences are SNHLY and FYNNEI. The CDR3 runs to 13 residues. The CDR3 spells CASGVSGEGEQYF. The CDR3 nucleotides read TGTGCCAGCGGGGTATCCGGGGAAGGCGAGCAGTACTTC.

The chain uses TRBV2 and TRBJ2-1, with TRBD2 as a possible D gene (5 bases). CDR3 length equals 13 residues. Germline-derived CDR1 and CDR2 are SNHLY and FYNNEI. Trimming cost V 0 bases and J 12 bases, with 12 bases left between them. In nucleotides, the CDR3 is TGTGCCAGCAGTGAAGCGCGGGCGGATCGGCAGTTCTTC. It translates to CASSEARADRQFF.